This entry is about one T cell receptor beta chain. Libraries were prepared by immunoSEQ multiplex PCR; TCRdb keeps only in-frame clonotypes and omits some of them. The table lists roughly 110,000 clones, more than 80% of them singletons, with 1.5% to 2% in the top ten. The sample is drawn from a study of T cell changes during pregnancy in multiple sclerosis. This CDR3 region has 14 residues. CDR1 and CDR2 from the germline V gene are MGHDK and SYGVNS. Trimming cost V 5 bases and J 1 base; bases outside gene matches: 3. The receptor was isolated from a female donor with multiple sclerosis, enrolled in a pregnancy study. The sample here was peripheral blood, taken before pregnancy. This chain uses TRBV25-1 with TRBJ2-3, with TRBD1 matching 7 bases. In nucleotides, the CDR3 is TGTGCCAGCAGTCACAGGGGCGGCACAGATACGCAGTATTTT. Translated, it gives CASSHRGGTDTQYF.